This T cell receptor beta chain is drawn from a study of regulatory T cells in long-lasting Graves disease. Time point: persistent/refractory GD, antithyroid drugs over 5 years with positive TRAb. TCR sequences were obtained from RNA taken from PBMCs. With iRepertoire HTBI primers and Arm-PCR of CDR3 regions, TCR beta libraries were built. TCRdb reanalysed the multiplex PCR reads using MiXCR and keeps one entry per CDR3 protein. The data show 400,000 to 500,000 distinct CDR3 sequences, 21% seen once. CDR1 and CDR2 from the germline V gene are SGHTA and FQGNSA. The CDR3 loop spans 14 amino acids. Trimming cost V 5 bases and J 7 bases, with 15 bases left between them.

Source: peripheral blood mononuclear cells (PBMCs), taken when the disease was refractory, from a patient treated with antithyroid drugs. The origin of this receptor is a female donor with Graves disease. This rearrangement joins TRBV7-2 to TRBJ1-5; TRBD1 is a possible D gene (5 bases). The CDR3 region is CASSRRDPGQPQHF. The CDR3 coding sequence is TGTGCCAGCAGCCGCCGGGACCCGGGACAGCCCCAGCATTTT.